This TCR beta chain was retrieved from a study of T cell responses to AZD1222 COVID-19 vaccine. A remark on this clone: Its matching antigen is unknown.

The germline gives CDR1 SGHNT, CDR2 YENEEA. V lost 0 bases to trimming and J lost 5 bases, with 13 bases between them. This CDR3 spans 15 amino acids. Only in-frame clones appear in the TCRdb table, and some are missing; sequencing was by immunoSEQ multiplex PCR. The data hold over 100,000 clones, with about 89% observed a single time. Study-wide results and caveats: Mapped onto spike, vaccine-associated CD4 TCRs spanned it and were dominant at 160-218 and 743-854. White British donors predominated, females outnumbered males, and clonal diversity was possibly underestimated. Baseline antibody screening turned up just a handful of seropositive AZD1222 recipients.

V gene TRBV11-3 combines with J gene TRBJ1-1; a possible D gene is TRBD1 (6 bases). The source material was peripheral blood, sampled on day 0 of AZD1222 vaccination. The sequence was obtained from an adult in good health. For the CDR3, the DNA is TGTGCCAGCAGCTTAGATTTCCATCAGGGGACTGAAGCTTTCTTT. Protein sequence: CASSLDFHQGTEAFF.